Described below is a single T cell receptor beta chain sequence and its context. Its antigen is still unknown. An Oncomine TCR Beta short-read assay was used to sequence the DNA from cultured CD4+ T cells. The genomic DNA was obtained from cultured CD4+ T cells by extraction with the QIAamp micro DNA kit. TCRdb independently ran MiXCR on the PCR reads; one entry per CDR3 protein. The sample has about 25,000 distinct CDR3 sequences; 49% are singletons. V shed 3 bases and J shed 3 bases, with 11 bases lying between them. CDR3 length: 13 residues. CDR1 DFQATT and CDR2 SNEGSKA come from the germline V gene (reference sequence). Described treatment: 10-day PBMC culture with coronavirus spike peptide pools or control peptides (ViraFEST assay). The sample comes from a study of vaccination and CD4 T cells after COVID-19. Overall study results and limits: A nonsignificant median increase from 21 to 38 SARS-CoV-2-reactive clonotypes was observed.

This chain uses TRBV20-1 with TRBJ2-5, with D perhaps matching TRBD1 (5 bases). Input material: CD4+ T cells from blood, cultured in vitro. The TCR was taken from a human donor who had recovered from COVID-19. CDR3 amino acids: CSASQGGEETQYF. DNA of the CDR3: TGCAGTGCTAGCCAGGGTGGGGAAGAGACCCAGTACTTC.